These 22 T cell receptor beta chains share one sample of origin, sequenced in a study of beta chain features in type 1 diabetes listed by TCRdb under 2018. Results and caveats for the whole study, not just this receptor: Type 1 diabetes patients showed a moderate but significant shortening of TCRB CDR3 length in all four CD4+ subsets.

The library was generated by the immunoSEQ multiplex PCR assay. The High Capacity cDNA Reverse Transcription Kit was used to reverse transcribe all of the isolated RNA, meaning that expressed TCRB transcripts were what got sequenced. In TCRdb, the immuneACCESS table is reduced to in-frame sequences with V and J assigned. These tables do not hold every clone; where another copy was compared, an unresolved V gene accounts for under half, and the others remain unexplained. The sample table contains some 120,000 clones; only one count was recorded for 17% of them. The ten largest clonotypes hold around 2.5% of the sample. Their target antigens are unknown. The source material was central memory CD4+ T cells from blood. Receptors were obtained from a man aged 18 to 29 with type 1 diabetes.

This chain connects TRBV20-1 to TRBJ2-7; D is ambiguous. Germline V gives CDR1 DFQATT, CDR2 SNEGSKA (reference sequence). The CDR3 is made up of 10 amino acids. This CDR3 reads CLPSSYEQYF. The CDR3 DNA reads TGCTTGCCAAGCAGCTACGAGCAGTACTTC.

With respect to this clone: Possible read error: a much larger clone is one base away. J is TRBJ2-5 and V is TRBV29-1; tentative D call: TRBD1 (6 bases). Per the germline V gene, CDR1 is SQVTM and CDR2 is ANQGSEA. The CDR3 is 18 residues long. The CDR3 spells CIVTGTTTVGKTLETQYF. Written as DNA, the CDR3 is TGCATCGTTACCGGGACAACGACCGTGGGGAAAACCCTAGAGACCCAGTACTTC.

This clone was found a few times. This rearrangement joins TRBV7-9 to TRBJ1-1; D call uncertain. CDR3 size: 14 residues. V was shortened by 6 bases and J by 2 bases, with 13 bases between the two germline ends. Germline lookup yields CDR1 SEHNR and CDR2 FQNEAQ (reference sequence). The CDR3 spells CASSQKSLNTEAFF. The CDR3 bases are TGTGCCAGCAGTCAAAAGAGCCTAAACACTGAAGCTTTCTTT.

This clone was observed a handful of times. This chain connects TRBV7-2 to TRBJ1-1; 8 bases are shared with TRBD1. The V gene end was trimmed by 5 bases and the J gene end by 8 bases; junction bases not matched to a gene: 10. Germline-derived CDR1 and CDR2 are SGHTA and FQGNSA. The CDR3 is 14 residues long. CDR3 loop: CASSPRTGTGEAFF. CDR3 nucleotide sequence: TGTGCCAGCAGCCCGAGGACAGGGACGGGGGAAGCTTTCTTT.

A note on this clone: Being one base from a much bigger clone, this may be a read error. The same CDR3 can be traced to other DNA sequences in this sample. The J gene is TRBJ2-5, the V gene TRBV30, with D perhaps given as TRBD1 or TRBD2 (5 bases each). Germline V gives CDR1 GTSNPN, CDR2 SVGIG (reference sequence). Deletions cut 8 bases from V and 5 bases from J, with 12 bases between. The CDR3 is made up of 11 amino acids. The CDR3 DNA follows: TGTGCCGGGGGTTGGGGGGAGACCCAGTACTTC. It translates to CAGGWGETQYF.

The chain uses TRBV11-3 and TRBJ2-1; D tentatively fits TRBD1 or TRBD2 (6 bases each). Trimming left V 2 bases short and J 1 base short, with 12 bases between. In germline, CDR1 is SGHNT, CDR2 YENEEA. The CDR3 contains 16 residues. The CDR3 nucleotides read TGTGCCAGCAGCTTAAAGGGGGGATGGTCCTACAATGAGCAGTTCTTC. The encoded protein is CASSLKGGWSYNEQFF.

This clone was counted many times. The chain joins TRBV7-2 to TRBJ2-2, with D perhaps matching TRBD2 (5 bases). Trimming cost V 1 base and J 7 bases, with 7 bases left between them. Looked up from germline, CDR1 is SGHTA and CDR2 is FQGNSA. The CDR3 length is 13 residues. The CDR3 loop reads CASSLEGGGELFF. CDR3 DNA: TGTGCCAGCAGCTTAGAAGGAGGCGGGGAGCTGTTTTTT.

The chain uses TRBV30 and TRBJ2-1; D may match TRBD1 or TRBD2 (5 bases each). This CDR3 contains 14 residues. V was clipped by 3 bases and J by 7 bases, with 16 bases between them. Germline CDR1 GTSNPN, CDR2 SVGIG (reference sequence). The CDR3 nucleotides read TGTGCCTGGAGCCGAGACGGGGCGCGGAATGAGCAGTTCTTC. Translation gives CAWSRDGARNEQFF.

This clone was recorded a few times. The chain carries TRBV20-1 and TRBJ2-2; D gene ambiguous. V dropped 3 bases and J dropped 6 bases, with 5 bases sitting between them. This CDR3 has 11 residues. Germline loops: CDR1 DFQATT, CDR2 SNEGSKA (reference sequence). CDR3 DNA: TGCAGTGCTAGTTGGTCCGGGGAGCTGTTTTTT. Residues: CSASWSGELFF.

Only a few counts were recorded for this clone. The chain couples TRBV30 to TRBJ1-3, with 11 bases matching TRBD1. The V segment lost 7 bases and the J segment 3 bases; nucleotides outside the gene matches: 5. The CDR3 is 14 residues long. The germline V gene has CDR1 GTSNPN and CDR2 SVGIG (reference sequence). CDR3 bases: TGTGCCTCGTCCGGGACAGGGGGTGGAAACACCATATATTTT. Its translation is CASSGTGGGNTIYF. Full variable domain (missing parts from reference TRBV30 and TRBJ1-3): SQTIHQWPATLVQPVGSPLSLECTVEGTSNPNLYWYRQAAGRGLQLLFYSVGIGQISSEVPQNLSASRPQDRQFILSSKKLLLSDSGFYLCASSGTGGGNTIYFGEGSWLTVV.

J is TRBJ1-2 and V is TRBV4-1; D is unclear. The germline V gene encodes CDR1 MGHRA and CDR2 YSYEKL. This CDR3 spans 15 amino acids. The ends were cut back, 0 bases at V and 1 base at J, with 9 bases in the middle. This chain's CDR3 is CASSQDSTLNYGYTF. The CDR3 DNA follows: TGCGCCAGCAGCCAAGACAGTACCCTTAACTATGGCTACACCTTC.

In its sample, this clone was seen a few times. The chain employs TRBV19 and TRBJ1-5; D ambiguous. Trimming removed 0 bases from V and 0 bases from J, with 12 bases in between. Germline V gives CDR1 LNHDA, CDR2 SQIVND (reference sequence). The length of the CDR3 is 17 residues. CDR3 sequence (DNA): TGTGCCAGTAGTATAGATCTCCTGCGAACTAGCAATCAGCCCCAGCATTTT. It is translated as CASSIDLLRTSNQPQHF.

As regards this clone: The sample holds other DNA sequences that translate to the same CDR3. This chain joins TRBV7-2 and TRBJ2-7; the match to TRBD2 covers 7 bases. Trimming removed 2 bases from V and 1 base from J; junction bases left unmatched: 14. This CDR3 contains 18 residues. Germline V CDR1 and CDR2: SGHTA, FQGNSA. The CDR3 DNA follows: TGTGCCAGCAGCTTACCTCTCATCGCGGGAGCCCGTTCCTACGAGCAGTACTTC. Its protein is CASSLPLIAGARSYEQYF.

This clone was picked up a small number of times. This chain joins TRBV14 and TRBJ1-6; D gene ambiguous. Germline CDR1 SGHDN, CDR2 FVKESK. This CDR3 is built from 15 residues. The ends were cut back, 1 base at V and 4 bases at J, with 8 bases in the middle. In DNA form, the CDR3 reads TGTGCCAGCAGCCAAGTAACACCATATAATTCACCCCTCCACTTT. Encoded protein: CASSQVTPYNSPLHF. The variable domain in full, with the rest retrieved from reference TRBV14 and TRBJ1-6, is EAGVTQFPSHSVIEKGQTVTLRCDPISGHDNLYWYRRVMGKEIKFLLHFVKESKQDESGMPNNRFLAERTGGTYSTLKVQPAELEDSGVYFCASSQVTPYNSPLHFGNGTRLTVT.

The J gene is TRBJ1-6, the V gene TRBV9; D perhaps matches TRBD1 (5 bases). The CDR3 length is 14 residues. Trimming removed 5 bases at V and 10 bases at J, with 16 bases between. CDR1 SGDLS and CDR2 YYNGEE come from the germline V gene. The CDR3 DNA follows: TGTGCCAGCAGAAGGGACTTAACTGGATCACCCCTCCACTTT. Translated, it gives CASRRDLTGSPLHF.

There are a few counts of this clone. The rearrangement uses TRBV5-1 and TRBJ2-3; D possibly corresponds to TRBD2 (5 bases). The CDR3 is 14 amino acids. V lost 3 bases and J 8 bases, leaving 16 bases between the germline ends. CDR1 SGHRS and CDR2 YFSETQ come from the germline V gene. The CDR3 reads CASSSGLFPATQYF. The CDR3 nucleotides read TGCGCCAGCAGCTCCGGACTGTTCCCTGCTACGCAGTATTTT. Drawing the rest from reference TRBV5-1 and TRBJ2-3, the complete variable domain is KAGVTQTPRYLIKTRGQQVTLSCSPISGHRSVSWYQQTPGQGLQFLFEYFSETQRNKGNFPGRFSGRQFSNSRSEMNVSTLELGDSALYLCASSSGLFPATQYFGPGTRLTVL.

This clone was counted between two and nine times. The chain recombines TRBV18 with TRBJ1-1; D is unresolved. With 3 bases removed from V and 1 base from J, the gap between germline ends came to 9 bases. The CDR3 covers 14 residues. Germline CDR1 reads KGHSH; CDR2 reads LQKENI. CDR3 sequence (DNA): TGTGCCAGCTCACCCTACACAGCGAACACTGAAGCTTTCTTT. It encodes CASSPYTANTEAFF. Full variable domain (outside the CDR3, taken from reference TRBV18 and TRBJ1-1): NAGVMQNPRHLVRRRGQEARLRCSPMKGHSHVYWYRQLPEEGLKFMVYLQKENIIDESGMPKERFSAEFPKEGPSILRIQQVVRGDSAAYFCASSPYTANTEAFFGQGTRLTVV.

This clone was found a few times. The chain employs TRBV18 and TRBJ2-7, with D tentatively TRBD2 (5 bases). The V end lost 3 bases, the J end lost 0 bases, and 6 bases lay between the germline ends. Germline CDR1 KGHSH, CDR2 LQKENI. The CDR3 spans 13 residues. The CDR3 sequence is CASSPGNSYEQYF. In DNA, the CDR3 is TGTGCCAGCTCACCCGGGAACTCCTACGAGCAGTACTTC.

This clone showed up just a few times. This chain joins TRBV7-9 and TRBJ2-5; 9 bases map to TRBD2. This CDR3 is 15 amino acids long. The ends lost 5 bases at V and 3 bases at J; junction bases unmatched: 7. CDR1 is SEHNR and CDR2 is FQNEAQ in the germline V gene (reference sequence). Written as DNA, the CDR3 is TGTGCCAGCAGCGCGACTAGCGGTCTTGAAGAGACCCAGTACTTC. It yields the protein CASSATSGLEETQYF.

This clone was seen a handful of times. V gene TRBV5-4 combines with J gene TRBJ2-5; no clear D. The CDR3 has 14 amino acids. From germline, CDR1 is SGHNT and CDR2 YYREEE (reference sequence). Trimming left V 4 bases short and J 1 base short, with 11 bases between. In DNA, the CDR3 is TGTGCCAGCAGCGGCGGTGGCACCCAAGAGACCCAGTACTTC. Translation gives CASSGGGTQETQYF.

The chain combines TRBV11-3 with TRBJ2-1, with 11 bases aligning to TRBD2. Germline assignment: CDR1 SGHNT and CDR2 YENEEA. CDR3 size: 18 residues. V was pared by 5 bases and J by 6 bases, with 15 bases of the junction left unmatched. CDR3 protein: CASSAFPGTSGFGNEQFF. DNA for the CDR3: TGTGCCAGCAGCGCTTTCCCCGGGACTAGCGGTTTTGGCAATGAGCAGTTCTTC.

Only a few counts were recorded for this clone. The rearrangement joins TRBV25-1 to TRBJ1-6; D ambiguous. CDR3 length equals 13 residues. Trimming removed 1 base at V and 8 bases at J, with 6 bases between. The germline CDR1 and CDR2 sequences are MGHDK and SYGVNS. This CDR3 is CASSESGYSPLHF. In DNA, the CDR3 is TGTGCCAGCAGTGAATCTGGTTATTCACCCCTCCACTTT.